The present entry profiles one T cell receptor beta chain with its context. No cognate antigen has been identified for it. The read ends 3 residues before the CDR3 terminus; that terminus is restored from the germline J gene. The immunoSEQ assay used multiplex PCR to amplify TCR beta CDR3 regions from an average of about 1,200 ng of genomic DNA per sample. The assay corrected primer bias using a complete synthetic TCR repertoire to establish an amplification baseline. The amplicons were sequenced using the Illumina platform. From the authors' description of their analysis: Sequence errors were corrected by clustering with frequency ratios and a modified nearest-neighbor algorithm, and the sequences were then analyzed in the immunoSEQ Analyzer using IMGT gene definitions. TCR richness and evenness were averaged over 20 rarefaction repeats at each rarefaction depth, excluding samples with fewer sequences than the depth. Wilcoxon rank sum tests with FDR correction were used to compare relative abundances of V, D and J genes between the groups. For the blinded duplicates, the intraclass correlation was 95% to 96% for TCR richness and averaged around 76% across about 64 gene segments. TCRdb mirrors the immuneACCESS table, restricted to in-frame sequences. Some clones are absent from its copies; in checked studies, under half trace to an unresolved V gene, and the reason for the others is unknown. For V, J and clone size, that table is used; D and trimming come from the DNA. The table kept for this sample lists some 30,000 clones. Of the sample, over 3% falls within the top ten clones.

The data were obtained in a study of T cells in women clearing cervical HPV infection (dated by TCRdb to the late 2010s). Study-wide context: The cases were around 23 women with histologically confirmed HPV16-related CIN3 or worse, and 2 of those women had invasive cancers. The 20 to 30 controls were women who cleared a single incident HPV16 infection within 12 months without developing precancer or cancer. Blood from cases was collected at the visit at which the lesion was first identified, whereas blood from controls was collected once infection was no longer detected. Among cases, blood sampling occurred a median of 149 days after lesion detection, with an interquartile range of roughly 90 to 230 days. Because only a few women had HLA typing data, the possibility that HLA type acted as a confounder could not be ruled out. An exploratory proof-of-principle case-control study, nested within the Guanacaste HPV Natural History Study in Costa Rica, was conducted to compare TCR repertoires across cervical HPV16 outcomes. Cases and controls were matched on year of sample collection and on age within five years. Median age was approximately 30 years in cases versus 38 in controls, and baseline characteristics did not differ significantly. The parent cohort enrolled roughly 9,400 women aged 18 or older in Guanacaste, Costa Rica, in 1993 to 1994 and followed the women for roughly seven years. As quality controls, five blinded duplicates were added to each group, bringing the total to approximately 60 samples made up of approximately 50 participants and 10 replicates. Study-level results and caveats: Across sequencing depths, CIN3+ cases showed significantly higher TCR repertoire richness than controls, but evenness did not differ between the groups. T-cell numbers per sample were unknown, so richness differences could reflect varying T-cell content rather than repertoire biology. Cases had lower TRBV6-7 relative abundance than controls (about 0.1% versus 0.15%; Bonferroni P = 0.0008). Whether associations preceded infection or resulted from infection could not be shown with the cross-sectional design, and effector/memory subsets and HPV-specific T cells were not isolated. Random forest classifiers combining richness and V gene abundances distinguished cases from controls with an estimated AUC of 0.7 to 0.85.

Taken from the germline V gene, the CDR1 and CDR2 loops are SGHDT and YYEEEE. Counted from cysteine to phenylalanine, this CDR3 has 13 amino acids. Part of the CDR3 DNA is given, 30 bases translated from base 1. Every participant had a single incident cervical HPV16 infection, and women with prevalent HPV16 infections were excluded. Cervical HPV DNA was detected by MY09/MY11 PCR and genotyped by dot-blot hybridization. Around 16 mL of heparinized blood were centrifuged, and the buffy coat was aliquoted, frozen at -30°C, then stored at -80°C. QIAGEN kits were used to extract genomic DNA from the buffy coat specimens.

This receptor was taken from a woman aged 18 to 69 with a cervical HPV16 infection that either progressed to CIN3+ or cleared (not recorded which). The source material was blood buffy coat. The chain links TRBV5-6 with TRBJ2-2; a tentative D match to TRBD2 spans 6 bases. The sequenced CDR3 bases are TGTGCCAGCAGCCGCGGGGTTAATTCACCG. This sequence encodes CASSRGVNSP. The whole CDR3 sequence is CASSRGVNSPLFF. The full variable domain, with segments outside the CDR3 supplied by the reference TRBV5-6 and TRBJ2-2 proteins, appears as DAGVTQSPTHLIKTRGQQVTLRCSPKSGHDTVSWYQQALGQGPQFIFQYYEEEERQRGNFPDRFSGHQFPNYSSELNVNALLLGDSALYLCASSRGVNSPLFFGEGSRLTVL.